Reported below is one T cell receptor beta chain. Its target antigen remains unknown. The input lacks base qualities; no much larger clone sits a single base away. This sample stems from a study of shared clonotypes between healthy human individuals (dated by TCRdb to 2019 to 2021). Background for the entire study: A few men and two women, aged 18 to 49 years, made up the cohort. The study deeply sequenced blood TCR repertoires of about 5 healthy adults to estimate repertoire size and the extent of clonotype sharing between individuals. For each donor, three plates each were used for CD4 naive and CD4 memory, two plates were used for CD8 naive, and one plate was used for CD8 memory. Libraries were prepared and TCR repertoires were sequenced by different laboratories using diverse techniques, in order to increase sequencing depth and limit assay-specific biases. Per donor, leukapheresis produced somewhere between about 0.8 and 9.5 billion PBMCs. The paper as a whole reports these results and caveats: Rarefaction of sorted-subset datasets indicated incomplete sequencing despite the large sequencing depth. Sharing across several donors was observed for approximately 5% of naive CD4, 3% to 3.5% of naive CD8, 2% to 2.5% of memory CD4, and about 0.4% of memory CD8 clonotypes. Because the study included a small number of donors, the genetic and exposure-history diversity represented was limited. Compared with non-shared clonotypes, clonotypes shared by all four sorted-subset donors had higher generation probabilities. Larger estimated clonotype richness was generally found for naive subsets than for memory subsets. Pairwise subsampling indicated that sequencing depth was expected to affect the degree of clonotype sharing among donors. Sampling was limited to blood, and TCR repertoires in tissue likely differ from TCR repertoires in blood.

TCR CDR3 regions were amplified from genomic DNA by multiplex PCR using the deep immunoSEQ assay. For each cell subset, the extracted genomic DNA was distributed evenly across all wells of several immunoSEQ 96-well plates, and each plate served as one replicate. Each replicate PCR for sorted subsets received roughly 0.2 ug genomic DNA, equal to roughly 29,000 T cell genomes. Purified libraries were quantified with a Qubit 3.0 fluorometer, sized on a Bioanalyzer 2100, and re-quantified with the KAPA Library Quantification kit. A separate single-read 150-cycle Illumina NextSeq 550 flow cell was used to sequence each immunoSEQ 96-well plate. In the source study's methods: Because the immunoSEQ output held only junctional sequences and lacked quality scores, the filtering could not match the filtering applied to full-length reads. To assign V/J genes and CDR3, sequences were annotated using PyIR, a Python wrapper for IgBLAST v1.9, with IMGT germline references. Reads with weak V/J assignments (E-value above 1e-6), missing CDR3, stop codons, out-of-frame junctions, or ambiguous translated residues were removed. V3J clonotypes were defined by identical inferred V gene, J gene, and CDR3 amino acid sequence. Percentage overlap between repertoires was calculated by dividing the number of shared unique clonotypes by the size of the smaller repertoire. Richness of each repertoire was evaluated using RTK rarefaction, the Chao1 estimator, and Recon v2.1 estimates of unobserved clonotypes. For all TCRbeta clonotypes obtained by the gDNA method from a few donors, generation probabilities were computed with OLGA. TCRdb limited this immuneACCESS table to in-frame rearrangements with V and J called. A share of clones is missing; checked studies link under half to unresolved V genes, and the rest is unexplained. D and trimming were read from the DNA, whereas the V and J calls and clone size are those reported in that table. In this sample the table shows some 790,000 clones, over 55% of which occur a single time. The ten top clones hold about 1.8% of the sample.

The donors were healthy, HIV-negative adults with no recently reported acute infections or vaccinations. Every donor was a Caucasian adult residing in Nashville, Tennessee, USA. Magnetic negative selection was used to enrich CD4+ T cells, after which naive cells were positively selected on CD45RA and the negative fraction became the memory subset. Blood was collected by leukapheresis, and PBMCs were isolated by Ficoll-Histopaque density gradient centrifugation and then cryopreserved in liquid nitrogen vapor phase. Analytical flow cytometry was used to check the purity and quantity of every magnetically sorted T cell population. Genomic DNA was isolated from each sorted fraction and quantified by UV absorbance on a Nanodrop 2000c. The germline V gene sets CDR1 to SGHVS and CDR2 to FQNEAQ. The germline V and J ends show losses of 5 bases and 10 bases respectively, and no gene match explains 9 bases of the junction. There are 14 amino acids in the CDR3, from cysteine to phenylalanine inclusive. Just CDR3 DNA is preserved here, 42 bases in frame from base 1.

The chain employs TRBV7-8 and TRBJ1-5; TRBD1 agrees with 9 junctional bases. This TCR was recovered from a woman aged 25 to 45 in good health. The specimen was memory CD4+ T cells sorted from blood. Reading the label with the study, this specimen's cell subset or site is: CD45RA-negative fraction. Here is the DNA: TGTGCCAGCAGCCCTCGGGACAGGGATGCACCCCAGCATTTT. It translates to CASSPRDRDAPQHF. Supplemented by the reference TRBV7-8 and TRBJ1-5 proteins around the CDR3, the complete variable domain is GAGVSQSPRYKVAKRGQDVALRCDPISGHVSLFWYQQALGQGPEFLTYFQNEAQLDKSGLPSDRFFAERPEGSVSTLKIQRTQQEDSAVYLCASSPRDRDAPQHFGDGTRLSIL.